The 25 T cell receptor beta chains presented below share a single source sample, sequenced in a study of OX40 agonist ivuxolimab in advanced cancers. The repertoire was sequenced with immunoSEQ multiplex PCR; TCRdb's copy has only in-frame clones and lacks some. The table lists over 60,000 clones, around 89% of them singletons. The specimen comprised CD4+ or CD8+ T cells sorted from blood, sampled in a trial of the OX40 agonist ivuxolimab. These receptors originate from an adult with an advanced solid tumor such as melanoma, head and neck, liver or kidney cancer.

This chain joins TRBV5-1 and TRBJ2-7; maybe TRBD2 (5 bases). This CDR3 is 12 amino acids long. Germline loops: CDR1 SGHRS, CDR2 YFSETQ. Trimming cost V 4 bases and J 4 bases, with 9 bases left between them. The CDR3 DNA follows: TGCGCCAGCAGCCCGAGCGGATACGAGCAGTACTTC. It specifies CASSPSGYEQYF.

This chain connects TRBV12-5 to TRBJ1-6; tentative D call: TRBD1 (6 bases). Trimming cost V 7 bases and J 10 bases, with 11 bases left between them. There are 12 residues in the CDR3. CDR1 is LGHNT and CDR2 is FRNRAP in the germline V gene. The CDR3 here is CASALGQSPLHF. CDR3 coding DNA: TGTGCTAGTGCCCTCGGACAGTCACCCCTCCACTTT.

The rearrangement joins TRBV12-5 to TRBJ2-3, with 7 positions matching TRBD1. With 0 bases clipped from V and 2 bases from J, the junction kept 8 bases outside the gene matches. This CDR3 comprises 17 residues. Germline V lookup: CDR1 LGHNT, CDR2 FRNRAP. CDR3 bases: TGTGCTAGTGGTTTGGTTTCCCGACAGGGCCACACAGATACGCAGTATTTT. The encoded protein is CASGLVSRQGHTDTQYF. Based on the CDR3 plus reference TRBV12-5 and TRBJ2-3, the full variable domain is DARVTQTPRHKVTEMGQEVTMRCQPILGHNTVFWYRQTMMQGLELLAYFRNRAPLDDSGMPKDRFSAEMPDATLATLKIQPSEPRDSAVYFCASGLVSRQGHTDTQYFGPGTRLTVL.

This rearrangement joins TRBV13 to TRBJ2-5; 7 nucleotides agree with TRBD1. The germline V gene encodes CDR1 PRHDT and CDR2 FYEKMQ (reference sequence). J gave up 2 bases and V 8 bases, and 8 bases lay outside the gene matches. This CDR3 has 14 residues. CDR3 nucleotides: TGTGCCAGCCGTAGGGTGGGACAGCAAGAGACCCAGTACTTC. This sequence encodes CASRRVGQQETQYF.

V usage is TRBV6-5 and J usage is TRBJ1-5; 7 bases are shared with TRBD1. Germline loops: CDR1 MNHEY, CDR2 SVGAGI. V gave up 8 bases and J gave up 5 bases; unmatched junction bases: 6. There are 13 residues in the CDR3. CDR3 amino acids: CASGVGGDQPQHF. The CDR3 nucleotides read TGTGCCAGCGGGGTAGGGGGCGATCAGCCCCAGCATTTT.

The chain combines TRBV6-1 with TRBJ2-1; D possibly corresponds to TRBD1 (6 bases). The CDR3 is made up of 15 amino acids. The germline V gene encodes CDR1 MNHNS and CDR2 SASEGT. V lost 8 bases and J lost 0, with 14 bases in between. The CDR3 sequence is CASGGRDNSYNEQFF. CDR3 sequence (DNA): TGTGCCAGCGGAGGTCGGGACAACTCCTACAATGAGCAGTTCTTC.

The chain combines TRBV5-5 with TRBJ2-3, with D perhaps being TRBD1 or TRBD2 (5 bases each). Germline loops: CDR1 SGHKS, CDR2 YYEKEE (reference sequence). The germline V and J ends were trimmed by 9 bases and 3 bases, with 23 bases remaining between them. This CDR3 comprises 16 residues. CDR3 DNA sequence: TGTGCCACCGGCAGGGTAGGGACCGGCCCAACAGATACGCAGTATTTT. Translating it yields CATGRVGTGPTDTQYF. Drawing the rest from reference TRBV5-5 and TRBJ2-3, the complete variable domain is DAGVTQSPTHLIKTRGQQVTLRCSPISGHKSVSWYQQVLGQGPQFIFQYYEKEERGRGNFPDRFSARQFPNYSSELNVNALLLGDSALYLCATGRVGTGPTDTQYFGPGTRLTVL.

This clone came up once. The J gene is TRBJ2-7, the V gene TRBV7-7; no definite D call. The CDR3 runs to 13 residues. V was clipped by 0 bases and J by 6 bases, with 9 bases between them. Germline V gene lookup returns CDR1 SSHAT and CDR2 FNYEAQ (reference sequence). CDR3 DNA sequence: TGTGCCAGCAGCTTAGCAACCTACGGCGAGCAGTACTTC. As protein: CASSLATYGEQYF.

CDR3 nucleotides: TGTGCCAGCAAACAGTTATACGAGCAGTACTTC. Residues: CASKQLYEQYF. V and J are TRBV6-5 and TRBJ2-7; the D is unclear. V was trimmed by 7 bases and J by 4 bases, leaving 8 bases between them. The CDR3 loop spans 11 amino acids. The germline V gene has CDR1 MNHEY and CDR2 SVGAGI.

The chain links TRBV29-1 to TRBJ2-3; D is unclear. V dropped 4 bases and J dropped 4 bases, with 9 bases sitting between them. CDR1 SQVTM and CDR2 ANQGSEA come from the germline V gene. The CDR3 spans 12 residues. The CDR3 is CSVGRDADTQYF. DNA of the CDR3: TGCAGCGTTGGGAGAGATGCAGATACGCAGTATTTT.

J is TRBJ2-7 and V is TRBV7-2, with TRBD2 as a possible D gene (7 bases). Germline V gene lookup returns CDR1 SGHTA and CDR2 FQGNSA. The CDR3 length is 16 residues. Trimming removed 6 bases at V and 1 base at J, with 19 bases between. This CDR3 reads CASRPVGGRGSYEQYF. The CDR3 DNA reads as TGTGCCAGCAGACCCGTAGGGGGGCGGGGGTCCTACGAGCAGTACTTC.

The rearrangement joins TRBV7-8 to TRBJ2-1; 10 bases are a match to TRBD2. V dropped 5 bases and J dropped 3; count of bases not matched to a gene: 7. Germline V gives CDR1 SGHVS, CDR2 FQNEAQ. The CDR3 is 16 residues long. The CDR3 region is CASSPRTSGNYNEQFF. In DNA form, the CDR3 reads TGTGCCAGCAGCCCCCGGACTAGCGGAAACTACAATGAGCAGTTCTTC.

The V and J genes are TRBV7-6 and TRBJ1-1, with D tentatively TRBD1 (5 bases). This CDR3 contains 13 residues. CDR1 is SGHVS and CDR2 is FNYEAQ in the germline V gene. Trimming stripped 5 bases from V and 4 bases from J, with 11 bases between. The CDR3 reads CASSTRGGTEAFF. Here the CDR3 DNA reads TGTGCCAGCAGCACCCGCGGGGGCACTGAAGCTTTCTTT.

The chain employs TRBV5-1 and TRBJ2-1; 11 nucleotides line up with TRBD2. The trim removed 2 bases at V and 7 bases at J, leaving 2 bases unmatched. The CDR3 has 14 residues. Germline CDR1 is SGHRS and CDR2 is YFSETQ. CDR3 bases: TGCGCCAGCAGCTTATCTAGCGGGAGGAATGAGCAGTTCTTC. Translation gives CASSLSSGRNEQFF.

Details on this clone: The junction departs from the called germline gene at one end, perhaps through a read error. This sample also contains other DNA sequences that code for the same CDR3. V is TRBV18 and J is TRBJ1-1; D possibly corresponds to TRBD1 (5 bases). This CDR3 has 17 residues. Germline V gene lookup returns CDR1 KGHSH and CDR2 LQKENI. Here the CDR3 reads CASSPGDFSAINTEAFF. CDR3 sequence (DNA): TGTGCCAGTTCACCGGGGGACTTCTCAGCCATAAACACTGAAGCTTTCTTT.

The chain employs TRBV7-9 and TRBJ1-6; TRBD1 matches at 7 bases. V dropped 5 bases and J dropped 10; count of bases not matched to a gene: 8. CDR3 size: 14 residues. Germline CDR1 is SEHNR and CDR2 is FQNEAQ (reference sequence). The CDR3 spells CASSKTGELSPLHF. For the CDR3, the DNA is TGTGCCAGCAGCAAAACAGGGGAATTGTCACCCCTCCACTTT.

The gene calls are TRBV7-6 and TRBJ2-2, with D tentatively TRBD2 (5 bases). The germline CDR1 and CDR2 sequences are SGHVS and FNYEAQ. Trimming took off 5 bases at V and 1 base at J, with 8 bases between the two ends. CDR3 size: 14 residues. As DNA, the CDR3 is TGTGCCAGCAGCCAGGAGGTGAACACCGGGGAGCTGTTTTTT. Translated: CASSQEVNTGELFF. Full variable domain (remainder filled in from reference TRBV7-6 and TRBJ2-2): GAGVSQSPRYKVTKRGQDVALRCDPISGHVSLYWYRQALGQGPEFLTYFNYEAQQDKSGLPNDRFSAERPEGSISTLTIQRTEQRDSAMYRCASSQEVNTGELFFGEGSRLTVL.

The chain joins TRBV27 to TRBJ2-3; unclear D gene. CDR1 is MNHEY, CDR2 SMNVEV, per germline (reference sequence). V lost 4 bases to trimming and J lost 0 bases, with 8 bases between them. The CDR3 totals 14 residues. Written as DNA, the CDR3 is TGTGCCAGCAGTTCGTTGGCTAGCACAGATACGCAGTATTTT. This sequence encodes CASSSLASTDTQYF.

This clone turned up a few times. CDR3 DNA: TGCAGCGTTGCTGGGATGGAGACCCAGTACTTC. Translation gives CSVAGMETQYF. This chain joins TRBV29-1 and TRBJ2-5; D remains ambiguous. CDR3 size: 11 residues. Germline V gives CDR1 SQVTM, CDR2 ANQGSEA. Trimming took 4 bases from V and 5 from J, leaving 8 bases between them. Drawing the rest from reference TRBV29-1 and TRBJ2-5, the complete variable domain is SAVISQKPSRDICQRGTSLTIQCQVDSQVTMMFWYRQQPGQSLTLIATANQGSEATYESGFVIDKFPISRPNLTFSTLTVSNMSPEDSSIYLCSVAGMETQYFGPGTRLLVL.

V and J are TRBV4-1 and TRBJ2-3; TRBD2 matches 14 bases. Germline V gives CDR1 MGHRA, CDR2 YSYEKL. V shed 4 bases, J shed 1 base, and the junction held 7 bases outside the gene matches. The CDR3 has 18 amino acids. The CDR3 DNA is TGCGCCAGCAGCCCGGGACTAGCGGGGGCCGGGGGCACAGATACGCAGTATTTT. Translation: CASSPGLAGAGGTDTQYF.

The chain combines TRBV5-1 with TRBJ2-7; D uncertain. The germline V gene has CDR1 SGHRS and CDR2 YFSETQ. Trimming removed 0 bases from V and 0 bases from J, with 7 bases in between. The CDR3 contains 14 residues. CDR3 sequence reads: CASSLDGFSYEQYF. In DNA form, the CDR3 reads TGCGCCAGCAGCTTGGACGGTTTCTCCTACGAGCAGTACTTC.

This rearrangement joins TRBV5-5 to TRBJ2-1, with unresolved D. The CDR3 has 14 residues. From germline, CDR1 is SGHKS and CDR2 YYEKEE (reference sequence). V dropped 1 base and J dropped 7 bases, with 12 bases sitting between them. DNA of the CDR3: TGTGCCAGCAGCTTGAAAGCTAGTGATAATGAGCAGTTCTTC. It encodes CASSLKASDNEQFF.

The chain recombines TRBV29-1 with TRBJ2-1, with 10 bases matching TRBD2. The CDR3 contains 16 residues. In germline, CDR1 is SQVTM, CDR2 ANQGSEA. The V segment lost 4 bases and the J segment 9 bases; nucleotides outside the gene matches: 15. The CDR3 here is CSVARGGLAEASEQFF. The CDR3 DNA reads TGCAGCGTTGCCCGGGGCGGACTAGCGGAGGCCAGTGAGCAGTTCTTC.

The chain links TRBV5-1 to TRBJ2-7; TRBD1 matches at 11 bases. The CDR3 totals 14 residues. Germline V CDR1 and CDR2: SGHRS, YFSETQ. Losses at the gene ends were 3 bases for V and 6 bases for J; bases not matched to a gene: 5. CDR3 sequence (DNA): TGCGCCAGCAGCTCCGGGACAGGGGGTGTCGAGCAGTACTTC. This sequence encodes CASSSGTGGVEQYF. The variable domain in full, completed from reference TRBV5-1 and TRBJ2-7, reads KAGVTQTPRYLIKTRGQQVTLSCSPISGHRSVSWYQQTPGQGLQFLFEYFSETQRNKGNFPGRFSGRQFSNSRSEMNVSTLELGDSALYLCASSSGTGGVEQYFGPGTRLTVT.

V is TRBV28 and J is TRBJ2-7; 7 nucleotides align to TRBD2. The V segment lost 3 bases and the J segment 2 bases; nucleotides outside the gene matches: 4. The CDR3 spans 14 residues. The germline V gene encodes CDR1 MDHEN and CDR2 SYDVKM. Here the CDR3 reads CASSLGGIPYEQYF. The CDR3 region has the DNA TGTGCCAGCAGTTTGGGGGGGATCCCCTACGAGCAGTACTTC.